The sequence of this TCR beta chain was determined in a study of cytomegalovirus exposure and HLA in healthy donors. Study as a whole: Prior work identified around 100 million unique TCR beta sequences in approximately 180 million T cells. Study results and caveats: Cytomegalovirus-associated status was assigned to about 170 TCR beta chains. Later work found that TCR association rates differed between HLA loci; DRB1 had the most and HLA-C the fewest. According to a later analysis, most TCR beta chains associated with CMV appeared HLA-restricted.

It was with 60 Vbeta and 13 Jbeta primers that the PCR ran. Data came from immunoSEQ multiplex PCR; TCRdb stores just in-frame clones and leaves some out. The repertoire holds 130,000 or so clones, 84% seen once, with around 3% in the top ten. On this clone: What it recognizes is unknown.

The sequence was obtained from a woman under 30 in good health and CMV-seropositive. Material: PBMCs.

The CDR3 protein is CASSLSGPGGTDTQYF. The CDR3 DNA reads as TGTGCCAGCAGCTTAAGCGGCCCCGGTGGGACAGATACGCAGTATTTT. The rearrangement joins TRBV7-3 to TRBJ2-3; D gene ambiguous. Germline CDR1 reads SGHTA; CDR2 reads FQGTGA. This CDR3 is 16 amino acids long. Trimming removed 1 base at V and 3 bases at J, with 14 bases between.